The 5 T cell receptor beta chains below all came from one sample that was sequenced in a study of blood T cell repertoires in COVID-19. Assay used: immunoSEQ multiplex PCR; TCRdb lists only in-frame clones, some missing. The sample shows 150,000 to 200,000 clones, over 75% of them seen only once. The sample consisted of PBMCs or T cells enriched from blood (not recorded which). The source of these receptors is a middle-aged man who had recovered from COVID-19.

This sequence joins TRBV9 and TRBJ2-3; TRBD1 agrees at 7 bases. The ends lost 1 base at V and 0 bases at J; junction bases unmatched: 5. Germline CDR1 reads SGDLS; CDR2 reads YYNGEE. The CDR3 is 16 residues long. CDR3 sequence (DNA): TGTGCCAGCAGCGTATTAACAGGGGTCAGCACAGATACGCAGTATTTT. Translation gives CASSVLTGVSTDTQYF.

This clone has a handful of counts. The V gene is TRBV7-3, the J gene TRBJ2-2; D remains ambiguous. The CDR3 totals 12 residues. Trimming took 2 bases from V and 5 from J, leaving 3 bases between them. The V gene's germline CDR1 is SGHTA and CDR2 FQGTGA. The CDR3 protein is CASSLPTGELFF. CDR3 sequence (DNA): TGTGCCAGCAGCTTACCTACCGGGGAGCTGTTTTTT.

The J gene is TRBJ2-5, the V gene TRBV7-3; D may be TRBD1 (6 bases). Per the germline V gene, CDR1 is SGHTA and CDR2 is FQGTGA. The CDR3 runs to 14 residues. V dropped 4 bases and J dropped 5 bases, with 14 bases sitting between them. The CDR3 reads CASSSQERGETQYF. CDR3 nucleotides: TGTGCCAGCAGCTCGCAAGAGAGGGGGGAGACCCAGTACTTC.

The chain employs TRBV19 and TRBJ1-1, with 7 bases matching TRBD1. The CDR3 contains 14 residues. CDR1 and CDR2 from the germline V gene are LNHDA and SQIVND (reference sequence). V lost 7 bases and J lost 0; bases outside the gene matches: 5. CDR3 DNA: TGTGCCAGTAAGATGGGACAGATGAACACTGAAGCTTTCTTT. This sequence encodes CASKMGQMNTEAFF.

The chain combines TRBV5-1 with TRBJ2-3; TRBD2 aligns across 7 bases. With 4 bases clipped from V and 1 base from J, the junction kept 9 bases outside the gene matches. Germline V gene lookup returns CDR1 SGHRS and CDR2 YFSETQ. The CDR3 is made up of 16 amino acids. Here the CDR3 DNA reads TGCGCCAGCAGCCCGGGGGAGGGTTACGGCACAGATACGCAGTATTTT. The encoded protein is CASSPGEGYGTDTQYF.